This entry concerns a single T cell receptor (beta chain). This entry is derived from a study of blood T cell repertoires in COVID-19. Study in general: Specimens from acute and convalescent COVID-19 originated in the United States, Italy and Spain. T cells, B-cell-depleted T cells, or PBMCs supplied cDNA or gDNA.

Authors' methods: Estimation of nucleated cell counts was performed using reference gene primer amplification. Data came from immunoSEQ multiplex PCR; TCRdb stores just in-frame clones and leaves some out. V, J and clone size were drawn from that table, and D and trimming were deduced from the DNA. The data show about 170,000 clones, roughly 80% seen once. There are 11 residues in the CDR3. The V end lost 4 bases, the J end lost 7 bases, and 7 bases lay between the germline ends. From germline, CDR1 is MNHNY and CDR2 SVGAGI (reference sequence). The chain combines TRBV6-6 with TRBJ1-2; unclear D gene. The clonotype comes from a man in his sixties or seventies with active or convalescent COVID-19. Specimen: peripheral blood. The CDR3 DNA sequence: TGTGCCAGCAGTTCCCCCGTTGGCTACACCTTC. It translates to CASSSPVGYTF.